Listed below are T cell receptor beta chains from one sample, sequenced in a study of beta chain features in type 1 diabetes. Some clones are missing from TCRdb's copy, which holds only in-frame ones; the method was immunoSEQ multiplex PCR. The table lists 90,000 to 110,000 clones, roughly 40% of them singletons. Sequenced input: stem cell memory CD4+ T cells from blood. Receptor source: a woman younger than 35 in good health. The CDR3 runs from the conserved cysteine through the conserved F or W.

V gene | CDR3 length | CDR3 protein
TRBV19 | 14 | CASTPPDRGFEQYF
TRBV7-6 | 15 | CASSSRTVSNTEAFF
TRBV7-2 | 15 | CASSLIPVMNTEAFF
TRBV7-3 | 15 | CASSFGDRRTDTQYF
TRBV28 | 10 | CASSHYEQYF
TRBV19 | 12 | CASSIGRRELFF
TRBV29-1 | 20 | CSVVHGRPYRGPTRNTEAFF
TRBV27 | 16 | CASTPFGRQGNQPQHF
TRBV27 | 13 | CASRGTGSYEQYF
TRBV6-5 | 15 | CASSPRLVGKNIQYF
TRBV27 | 15 | CASSTLGQSYNEQFF
TRBV7-2 | 15 | CASSSRTGTNEKLFF
TRBV5-6 | 16 | CASSSPNSRDSYEQYF
TRBV27 | 17 | CASSLLPHSGSWNEQYF
TRBV9 | 13 | CASSDEPEEKLFF
TRBV15 | 17 | CATSRDLAGGVGDTQYF
TRBV28 | 14 | CASSKLPSYNEQFF
TRBV6-1 | 14 | CASRGTGQNTEAFF
TRBV7-9 | 11 | CASSSTYEQYF
TRBV19 | 15 | CASSITGTGRYEQYF
TRBV14 | 16 | CASSLPDYYNYNEQFF
TRBV27 | 14 | CASTRRLAGNEQFF
TRBV10-3 | 15 | CAISEGTGQYSPLHF
TRBV9 | 13 | CASSPFGADTQYF
TRBV18 | 16 | CASSGWSGPSYNEQFF
TRBV7-2 | 16 | CASSLAPPGFNNEQFF
TRBV28 | 12 | CASSSPNYGYTF
TRBV7-3 | 15 | CASSPQITGANVLTF
TRBV19 | 15 | CASSIIAGGSETQYF
TRBV7-9 | 16 | CASSFYRGRRDSPLHF